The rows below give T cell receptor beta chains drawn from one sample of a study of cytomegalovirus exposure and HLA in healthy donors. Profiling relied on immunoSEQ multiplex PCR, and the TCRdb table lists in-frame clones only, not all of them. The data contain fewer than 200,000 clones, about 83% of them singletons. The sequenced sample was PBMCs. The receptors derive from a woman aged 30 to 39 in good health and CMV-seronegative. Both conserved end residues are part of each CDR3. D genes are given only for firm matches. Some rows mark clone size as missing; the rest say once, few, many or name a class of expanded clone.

CDR3 protein: CASSLGGGMDTQYF
CDR3 DNA: TGTGCCAGCAGCTTAGGGGGAGGGATGGATACGCAGTATTTT
J gene: TRBJ2-3
D gene: NA
CDR3 length: 14
V gene: TRBV28
clone size: NA

CDR3 protein: CASSIASSSDEQYF
CDR3 DNA: TGTGCCAGTAGTATAGCGTCCTCCTCGGACGAGCAGTACTTC
J gene: TRBJ2-7
D gene: NA
CDR3 length: 14
V gene: TRBV19
clone size: NA

CDR3 protein: CASRGVLAFF
CDR3 DNA: TGTGCCAGCAGAGGGGTTTTGGCTTTCTTT
J gene: TRBJ1-1
D gene: NA
CDR3 length: 10
V gene: TRBV28
clone size: few

CDR3 protein: CASSDRAGELFF
CDR3 DNA: TGTGCCAGCAGTGATCGGGCCGGGGAGCTGTTTTTT
J gene: TRBJ2-2
D gene: NA
CDR3 length: 12
V gene: TRBV6-5
clone size: NA

CDR3 protein: CASSPGVAYGYTF
CDR3 DNA: TGTGCCAGCAGTCCAGGGGTTGCATATGGCTACACCTTC
J gene: TRBJ1-2
D gene: NA
CDR3 length: 13
V gene: TRBV28
clone size: once

CDR3 protein: CASSINRQGPDEQYF
CDR3 DNA: TGTGCCAGTAGTATAAACCGACAGGGTCCCGACGAGCAGTACTTC
J gene: TRBJ2-7
D gene: TRBD1
CDR3 length: 15
V gene: TRBV19
clone size: NA

CDR3 protein: CASSYSGGGYNEQFF
CDR3 DNA: TGTGCCAGCAGTTACTCGGGGGGGGGATACAATGAGCAGTTCTTC
J gene: TRBJ2-1
D gene: TRBD2
CDR3 length: 15
V gene: TRBV6-5
clone size: NA

CDR3 protein: CASSPGLRETQYF
CDR3 DNA: TGTGCCAGCTCACCGGGACTAAGGGAGACCCAGTACTTC
J gene: TRBJ2-5
D gene: TRBD2
CDR3 length: 13
V gene: TRBV18
clone size: NA

CDR3 protein: CASSVGGPVGTEAFF
CDR3 DNA: TGTGCCAGCAGCGTAGGGGGGCCCGTGGGCACTGAAGCTTTCTTT
J gene: TRBJ1-1
D gene: NA
CDR3 length: 15
V gene: TRBV9
clone size: NA

CDR3 protein: CASSLATGTTIPQYF
CDR3 DNA: TGTGCCAGCAGCTTAGCGACAGGGACCACCATCCCGCAGTATTTT
J gene: TRBJ2-3
D gene: TRBD1
CDR3 length: 15
V gene: TRBV7-9
clone size: NA

CDR3 protein: CASSIDGTVSGNTIYF
CDR3 DNA: TGTGCCAGTAGTATAGACGGGACAGTCTCTGGAAACACCATATATTTT
J gene: TRBJ1-3
D gene: TRBD1
CDR3 length: 16
V gene: TRBV19
clone size: NA

CDR3 protein: CASSLADRTAGELFF
CDR3 DNA: TGCGCCAGCAGCTTGGCCGACAGAACGGCCGGGGAGCTGTTTTTT
J gene: TRBJ2-2
D gene: NA
CDR3 length: 15
V gene: TRBV5-1
clone size: NA

CDR3 protein: CASSFGTSNEQFF
CDR3 DNA: TGTGCCAGCAGTTTCGGGACTTCCAATGAGCAGTTCTTC
J gene: TRBJ2-1
D gene: NA
CDR3 length: 13
V gene: TRBV6-1
clone size: NA

CDR3 protein: CASSVAPTSGVQETQYF
CDR3 DNA: TGTGCCAGCAGCGTAGCCCCGACTAGCGGGGTTCAAGAGACCCAGTACTTC
J gene: TRBJ2-5
D gene: TRBD2
CDR3 length: 17
V gene: TRBV9
clone size: few

CDR3 protein: CASSLITGTQAQAFF
CDR3 DNA: TGTGCCAGCAGCCTCATTACAGGGACCCAAGCCCAAGCTTTCTTT
J gene: TRBJ1-1
D gene: NA
CDR3 length: 15
V gene: TRBV7-2
clone size: few

CDR3 protein: CASSLSNNYGYTF
CDR3 DNA: TGTGCCAGCAGTTTATCCAATAACTATGGCTACACCTTC
J gene: TRBJ1-2
D gene: NA
CDR3 length: 13
V gene: TRBV27
clone size: few

CDR3 protein: CASSIVAGRREQYF
CDR3 DNA: TGTGCCAGTAGTATAGTAGCGGGCAGACGCGAGCAGTACTTC
J gene: TRBJ2-7
D gene: TRBD2
CDR3 length: 14
V gene: TRBV19
clone size: NA

CDR3 protein: CASSWDSTNYGYTF
CDR3 DNA: TGTGCCAGCAGTTGGGACTCTACTAACTATGGCTACACCTTC
J gene: TRBJ1-2
D gene: NA
CDR3 length: 14
V gene: TRBV27
clone size: NA

CDR3 protein: CASSESLPGTSTEQFF
CDR3 DNA: TGTGCCAGCAGTGAATCGCTCCCCGGGACTAGCACTGAGCAGTTCTTC
J gene: TRBJ2-1
D gene: TRBD2
CDR3 length: 16
V gene: TRBV25-1
clone size: NA

CDR3 protein: CASSLAGGLAGEQYF
CDR3 DNA: TGTGCCAGCAGTTTAGCCGGGGGACTAGCGGGGGAGCAGTACTTC
J gene: TRBJ2-7
D gene: TRBD2
CDR3 length: 15
V gene: TRBV27
clone size: NA

CDR3 protein: CASSWASIDEQYF
CDR3 DNA: TGTGCCAGCAGCTGGGCCAGCATCGACGAGCAGTACTTC
J gene: TRBJ2-7
D gene: NA
CDR3 length: 13
V gene: TRBV5-4
clone size: NA

CDR3 protein: CASSQGSRGRHQPQHF
CDR3 DNA: TGCGCCAGCAGTCAGGGGTCCCGGGGGAGGCATCAGCCCCAGCATTTT
J gene: TRBJ1-5
D gene: NA
CDR3 length: 16
V gene: TRBV23-1
clone size: NA

CDR3 protein: CASAQDGLGTDTQYF
CDR3 DNA: TGTGCCAGCGCCCAGGACGGACTGGGCACAGATACGCAGTATTTT
J gene: TRBJ2-3
D gene: NA
CDR3 length: 15
V gene: TRBV6-1
clone size: NA

CDR3 protein: CASSGQGTEAFF
CDR3 DNA: TGTGCCAGCAGCGGACAGGGCACTGAAGCTTTCTTT
J gene: TRBJ1-1
D gene: TRBD1
CDR3 length: 12
V gene: TRBV9
clone size: NA

CDR3 protein: CASQPGGLNTGELFF
CDR3 DNA: TGTGCCAGTCAACCGGGGGGGCTAAACACCGGGGAGCTGTTTTTT
J gene: TRBJ2-2
D gene: TRBD2
CDR3 length: 15
V gene: TRBV19
clone size: NA

CDR3 protein: CASSQLGTSGFTGELFF
CDR3 DNA: TGCGCCAGCAGCCAACTTGGGACTAGCGGATTTACCGGGGAGCTGTTTTTT
J gene: TRBJ2-2
D gene: TRBD2
CDR3 length: 17
V gene: TRBV4-1
clone size: NA

CDR3 protein: CASSLMDRGRVAKNIQYF
CDR3 DNA: TGTGCCAGCAGTCTAATGGACAGGGGGCGCGTCGCCAAAAACATTCAGTACTTC
J gene: TRBJ2-4
D gene: TRBD1
CDR3 length: 18
V gene: TRBV28
clone size: NA

CDR3 protein: CASSSLRVQPQHF
CDR3 DNA: TGTGCCAGCAGCTCTCTCCGTGTTCAGCCCCAGCATTTT
J gene: TRBJ1-5
D gene: NA
CDR3 length: 13
V gene: TRBV7-2
clone size: NA

CDR3 protein: CASSIQGSLAEAFF
CDR3 DNA: TGTGCCAGCAGTATACAGGGATCTTTAGCTGAAGCTTTCTTT
J gene: TRBJ1-1
D gene: NA
CDR3 length: 14
V gene: TRBV28
clone size: once

CDR3 protein: CASRIQGAPGTEAFF
CDR3 DNA: TGTGCCAGCAGGATACAGGGGGCGCCGGGCACTGAAGCTTTCTTT
J gene: TRBJ1-1
D gene: TRBD1
CDR3 length: 15
V gene: TRBV7-8
clone size: NA

CDR3 protein: CASRGQGPGNEQFF
CDR3 DNA: TGTGCCAGTCGGGGACAGGGCCCGGGGAATGAGCAGTTCTTC
J gene: TRBJ2-1
D gene: TRBD1
CDR3 length: 14
V gene: TRBV19
clone size: NA

CDR3 protein: CASSQGRGPNTEAFF
CDR3 DNA: TGCGCCAGCAGCCAAGGGAGAGGGCCGAACACTGAAGCTTTCTTT
J gene: TRBJ1-1
D gene: NA
CDR3 length: 15
V gene: TRBV4-3
clone size: NA

CDR3 protein: CASSPQTGDRGRSYNSPLHF
CDR3 DNA: TGTGCCAGCTCACCGCAAACGGGGGACAGGGGACGGTCCTATAATTCACCCCTCCACTTT
J gene: TRBJ1-6
D gene: TRBD1
CDR3 length: 20
V gene: TRBV18
clone size: NA

CDR3 protein: CASRGERSYNEQFF
CDR3 DNA: TGTGCCAGTAGAGGGGAACGCTCCTACAATGAGCAGTTCTTC
J gene: TRBJ2-1
D gene: NA
CDR3 length: 14
V gene: TRBV19
clone size: NA

CDR3 protein: CASSVEEGTYEQYF
CDR3 DNA: TGTGCCAGCAGCGTAGAAGAGGGTACCTACGAGCAGTACTTC
J gene: TRBJ2-7
D gene: NA
CDR3 length: 14
V gene: TRBV9
clone size: once

CDR3 protein: CASSSLTGGDEAFF
CDR3 DNA: TGTGCCAGCAGCTCCTTGACGGGGGGAGATGAAGCTTTCTTT
J gene: TRBJ1-1
D gene: NA
CDR3 length: 14
V gene: TRBV5-4
clone size: NA

CDR3 protein: CASSGGGGLSTDTQYF
CDR3 DNA: TGCGCCAGCAGCGGGGGCGGGGGCCTAAGCACAGATACGCAGTATTTT
J gene: TRBJ2-3
D gene: NA
CDR3 length: 16
V gene: TRBV5-1
clone size: NA

CDR3 protein: CASSLRLAGEGTQYF
CDR3 DNA: TGCGCCAGCAGCTTGCGATTAGCGGGGGAAGGTACGCAGTATTTT
J gene: TRBJ2-3
D gene: TRBD2
CDR3 length: 15
V gene: TRBV5-1
clone size: NA

CDR3 protein: CASRPGQATYEQYF
CDR3 DNA: TGTGCCAGCAGACCGGGACAGGCTACCTACGAGCAGTACTTC
J gene: TRBJ2-7
D gene: TRBD1
CDR3 length: 14
V gene: TRBV2
clone size: NA

CDR3 protein: CASRQGTSYEQYF
CDR3 DNA: TGTGCCAGCAGACAGGGGACGTCCTACGAGCAGTACTTC
J gene: TRBJ2-7
D gene: TRBD1
CDR3 length: 13
V gene: TRBV5-4
clone size: NA

CDR3 protein: CASSPPGASNEKLFF
CDR3 DNA: TGTGCCAGCTCACCACCGGGGGCCTCTAATGAAAAACTGTTTTTT
J gene: TRBJ1-4
D gene: NA
CDR3 length: 15
V gene: TRBV18
clone size: NA

CDR3 protein: CASSFTGQGTYEQYF
CDR3 DNA: TGTGCCAGCAGCTTTACGGGACAGGGTACCTACGAGCAGTACTTC
J gene: TRBJ2-7
D gene: TRBD1
CDR3 length: 15
V gene: TRBV5-6
clone size: NA

CDR3 protein: CASMTPGVVVHEQYF
CDR3 DNA: TGTGCCAGCATGACCCCCGGGGTGGTAGTCCACGAGCAGTACTTC
J gene: TRBJ2-7
D gene: NA
CDR3 length: 15
V gene: TRBV28
clone size: NA

CDR3 protein: CASSQESRIAGREILEYF
CDR3 DNA: TGTGCCAGCAGCCAAGAATCGAGGATAGCGGGAAGGGAGATACTGGAGTATTTT
J gene: TRBJ2-3
D gene: TRBD2
CDR3 length: 18
V gene: TRBV14
clone size: NA

CDR3 protein: CASSNLRTEAFF
CDR3 DNA: TGTGCCAGTAGCAATCTCCGGACTGAAGCTTTCTTT
J gene: TRBJ1-1
D gene: NA
CDR3 length: 12
V gene: TRBV19
clone size: NA

CDR3 protein: CSSRGLAGASETQYF
CDR3 DNA: TGCAGCTCACGAGGCCTAGCGGGAGCCTCTGAGACCCAGTACTTC
J gene: TRBJ2-5
D gene: TRBD2
CDR3 length: 15
V gene: TRBV29-1
clone size: NA

CDR3 protein: CASRPTGTSGNTIYF
CDR3 DNA: TGTGCCAGTAGGCCGACCGGGACATCCGGAAACACCATATATTTT
J gene: TRBJ1-3
D gene: NA
CDR3 length: 15
V gene: TRBV19
clone size: NA

CDR3 protein: CAISDPAGQPQHF
CDR3 DNA: TGTGCCATCAGTGACCCCGCCGGGCAGCCCCAGCATTTT
J gene: TRBJ1-5
D gene: NA
CDR3 length: 13
V gene: TRBV10-3
clone size: few

CDR3 protein: CASSQDRDQPQHF
CDR3 DNA: TGTGCCAGCAGCCAAGACCGGGATCAGCCCCAGCATTTT
J gene: TRBJ1-5
D gene: NA
CDR3 length: 13
V gene: TRBV14
clone size: NA

CDR3 protein: CASSEPGYTIYF
CDR3 DNA: TGTGCCAGCAGTGAGCCGGGATACACCATATATTTT
J gene: TRBJ1-3
D gene: NA
CDR3 length: 12
V gene: TRBV25-1
clone size: NA

CDR3 protein: CASGSSGTANTEAFF
CDR3 DNA: TGCGCCAGCGGCTCATCCGGGACAGCGAACACTGAAGCTTTCTTT
J gene: TRBJ1-1
D gene: TRBD1
CDR3 length: 15
V gene: TRBV5-1
clone size: NA

CDR3 protein: CASSLRPSGTDTQYF
CDR3 DNA: TGTGCCAGCAGCTTAAGGCCGAGCGGCACAGATACGCAGTATTTT
J gene: TRBJ2-3
D gene: NA
CDR3 length: 15
V gene: TRBV7-2
clone size: once

CDR3 protein: CASSESTSLDTQYF
CDR3 DNA: TGTGCCAGCAGTGAGAGTACTAGCCTTGATACGCAGTATTTT
J gene: TRBJ2-3
D gene: NA
CDR3 length: 14
V gene: TRBV2
clone size: NA

CDR3 protein: CASSQDWGQSNQPQHF
CDR3 DNA: TGCGCCAGCAGCCAAGATTGGGGACAGTCCAATCAGCCCCAGCATTTT
J gene: TRBJ1-5
D gene: TRBD1
CDR3 length: 16
V gene: TRBV4-3
clone size: NA

CDR3 protein: CASGPVGTPQETQYF
CDR3 DNA: TGTGCCAGCGGCCCGGTTGGGACACCTCAAGAGACCCAGTACTTC
J gene: TRBJ2-5
D gene: NA
CDR3 length: 15
V gene: TRBV5-4
clone size: NA

CDR3 protein: CASSFMSGATDTQYF
CDR3 DNA: TGTGCCAGCAGTTTTATGAGCGGGGCCACAGATACGCAGTATTTT
J gene: TRBJ2-3
D gene: TRBD2
CDR3 length: 15
V gene: TRBV6-4
clone size: NA

CDR3 protein: CASSLGLSPYEQYF
CDR3 DNA: TGTGCCAGCAGCTTAGGACTATCGCCCTACGAGCAGTACTTC
J gene: TRBJ2-7
D gene: NA
CDR3 length: 14
V gene: TRBV7-2
clone size: NA